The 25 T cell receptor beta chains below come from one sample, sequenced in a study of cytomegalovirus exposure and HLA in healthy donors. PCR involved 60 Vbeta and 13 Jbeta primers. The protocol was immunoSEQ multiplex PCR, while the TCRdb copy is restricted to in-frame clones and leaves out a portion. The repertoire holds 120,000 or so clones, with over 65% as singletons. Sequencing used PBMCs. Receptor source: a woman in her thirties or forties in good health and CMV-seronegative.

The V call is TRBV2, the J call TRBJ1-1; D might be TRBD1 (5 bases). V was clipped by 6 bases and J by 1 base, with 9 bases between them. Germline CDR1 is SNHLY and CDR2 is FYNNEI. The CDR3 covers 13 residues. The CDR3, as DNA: TGTGCCAGCAGACCGGGGGGGAACACTGAAGCTTTCTTT. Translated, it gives CASRPGGNTEAFF.

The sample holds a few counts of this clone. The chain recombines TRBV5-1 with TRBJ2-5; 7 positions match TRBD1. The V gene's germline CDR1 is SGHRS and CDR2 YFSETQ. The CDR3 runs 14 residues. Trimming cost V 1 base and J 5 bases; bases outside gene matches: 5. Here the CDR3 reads CASSLRRGQETQYF. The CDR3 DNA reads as TGCGCCAGCAGCTTGCGTAGGGGGCAGGAGACCCAGTACTTC.

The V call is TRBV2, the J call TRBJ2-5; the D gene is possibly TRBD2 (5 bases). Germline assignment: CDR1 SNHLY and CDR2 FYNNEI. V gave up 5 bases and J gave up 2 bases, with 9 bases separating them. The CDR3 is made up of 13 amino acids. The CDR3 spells CASSTGLQETQYF. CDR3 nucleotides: TGTGCCAGCAGTACGGGGTTACAAGAGACCCAGTACTTC.

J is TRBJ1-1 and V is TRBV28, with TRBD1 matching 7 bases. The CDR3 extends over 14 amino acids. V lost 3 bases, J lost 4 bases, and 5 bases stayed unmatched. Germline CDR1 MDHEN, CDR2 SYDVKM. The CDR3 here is CASSFGQDPTEAFF. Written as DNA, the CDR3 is TGTGCCAGCAGTTTCGGACAGGACCCCACTGAAGCTTTCTTT. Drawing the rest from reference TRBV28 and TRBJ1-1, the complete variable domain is DVKVTQSSRYLVKRTGEKVFLECVQDMDHENMFWYRQDPGLGLRLIYFSYDVKMKEKGDIPEGYSVSREKKERFSLILESASTNQTSMYLCASSFGQDPTEAFFGQGTRLTVV.

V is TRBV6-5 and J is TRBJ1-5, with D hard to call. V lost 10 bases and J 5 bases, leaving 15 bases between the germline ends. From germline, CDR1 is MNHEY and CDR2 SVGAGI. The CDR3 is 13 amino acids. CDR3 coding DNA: TGTGCCACCGACCCCAGCGCTCATCAGCCCCAGCATTTT. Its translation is CATDPSAHQPQHF.

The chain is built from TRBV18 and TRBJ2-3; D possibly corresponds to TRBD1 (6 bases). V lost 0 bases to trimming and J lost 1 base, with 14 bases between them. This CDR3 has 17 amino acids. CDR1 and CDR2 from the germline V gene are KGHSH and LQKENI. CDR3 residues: CASSPPEVRTGTDTQYF. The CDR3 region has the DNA TGTGCCAGCTCACCACCCGAAGTCAGGACAGGCACAGATACGCAGTATTTT.

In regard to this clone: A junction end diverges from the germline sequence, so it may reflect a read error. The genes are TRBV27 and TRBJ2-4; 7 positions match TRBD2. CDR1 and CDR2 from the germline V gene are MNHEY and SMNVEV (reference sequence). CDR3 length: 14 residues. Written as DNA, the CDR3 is TGTGCCAGCAAGCCGGGGGGATCGAAAAACAGTCAGTACTTC. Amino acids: CASKPGGSKNSQYF.

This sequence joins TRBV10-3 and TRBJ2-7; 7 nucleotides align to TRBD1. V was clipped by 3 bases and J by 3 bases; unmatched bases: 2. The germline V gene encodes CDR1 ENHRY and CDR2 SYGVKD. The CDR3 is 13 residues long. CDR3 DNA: TGTGCCATCAGTGACCCAGGGGGCTACGAGCAGTACTTC. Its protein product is CAISDPGGYEQYF.

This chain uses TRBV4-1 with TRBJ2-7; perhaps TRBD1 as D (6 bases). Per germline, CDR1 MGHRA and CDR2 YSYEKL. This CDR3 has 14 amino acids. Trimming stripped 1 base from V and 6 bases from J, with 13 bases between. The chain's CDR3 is CASSQGDTVVEQYF. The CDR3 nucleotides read TGCGCCAGCAGCCAAGGGGACACCGTGGTCGAGCAGTACTTC.

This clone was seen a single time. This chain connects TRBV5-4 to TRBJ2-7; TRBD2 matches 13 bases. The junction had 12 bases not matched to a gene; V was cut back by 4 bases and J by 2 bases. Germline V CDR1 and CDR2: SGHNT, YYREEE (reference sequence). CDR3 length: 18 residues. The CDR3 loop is CASSPTGLAGPATYEQYF. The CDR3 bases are TGTGCCAGCAGCCCGACGGGACTAGCGGGGCCAGCGACCTACGAGCAGTACTTC.

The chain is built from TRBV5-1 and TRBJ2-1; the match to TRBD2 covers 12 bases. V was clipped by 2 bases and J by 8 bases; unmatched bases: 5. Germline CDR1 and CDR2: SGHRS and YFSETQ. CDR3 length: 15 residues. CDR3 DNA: TGCGCCAGCAGCTTATCTAGCGGGAGGGCCCATGAGCAGTTCTTC. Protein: CASSLSSGRAHEQFF.

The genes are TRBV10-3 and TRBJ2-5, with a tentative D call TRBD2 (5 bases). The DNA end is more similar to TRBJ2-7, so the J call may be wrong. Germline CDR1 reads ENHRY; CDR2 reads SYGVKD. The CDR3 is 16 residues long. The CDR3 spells CAISVGSETRIYEQYF. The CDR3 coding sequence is TGTGCCATCAGTGTGGGTAGCGAGACCCGAATCTACGAGCAGTACTTC.

The CDR3 sequence: CASRDLGRANEQFF. The CDR3 nucleotides read TGTGCCAGCAGGGACCTAGGGCGGGCCAATGAGCAGTTCTTC. V usage is TRBV6-1 and J usage is TRBJ2-1, with a possible D match to TRBD2 (5 bases). Per the germline V gene, CDR1 is MNHNS and CDR2 is SASEGT. The CDR3 sequence is 14 residues long. Deletions cut 6 bases from V and 6 bases from J, with 15 bases between.

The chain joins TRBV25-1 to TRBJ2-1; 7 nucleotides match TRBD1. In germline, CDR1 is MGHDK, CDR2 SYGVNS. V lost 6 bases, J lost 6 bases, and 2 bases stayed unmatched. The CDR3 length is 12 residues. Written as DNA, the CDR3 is TGTGCCAGCAGGGGACAGTTCAATGAGCAGTTCTTC. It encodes CASRGQFNEQFF.

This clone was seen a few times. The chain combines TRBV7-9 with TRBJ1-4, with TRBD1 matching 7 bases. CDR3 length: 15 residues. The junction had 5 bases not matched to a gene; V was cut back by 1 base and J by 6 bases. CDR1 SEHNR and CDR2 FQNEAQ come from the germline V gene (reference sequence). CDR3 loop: CASSLDRGADEKLFF. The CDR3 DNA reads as TGTGCCAGCAGCTTAGACAGGGGCGCGGATGAAAAACTGTTTTTT.

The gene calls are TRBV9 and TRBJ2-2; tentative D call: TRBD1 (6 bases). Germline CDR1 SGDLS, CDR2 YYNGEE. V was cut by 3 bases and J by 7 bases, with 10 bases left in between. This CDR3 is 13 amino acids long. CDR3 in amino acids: CASSDRVNGELFF. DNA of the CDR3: TGTGCCAGCAGCGACAGGGTTAACGGGGAGCTGTTTTTT.

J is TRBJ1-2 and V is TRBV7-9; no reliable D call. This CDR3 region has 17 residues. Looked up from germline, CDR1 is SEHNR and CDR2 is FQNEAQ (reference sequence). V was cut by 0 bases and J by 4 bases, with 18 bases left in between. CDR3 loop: CASSLAPRGGQIYGYTF. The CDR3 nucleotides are TGTGCCAGCAGCTTAGCACCTCGGGGTGGGCAGATCTATGGCTACACCTTC.

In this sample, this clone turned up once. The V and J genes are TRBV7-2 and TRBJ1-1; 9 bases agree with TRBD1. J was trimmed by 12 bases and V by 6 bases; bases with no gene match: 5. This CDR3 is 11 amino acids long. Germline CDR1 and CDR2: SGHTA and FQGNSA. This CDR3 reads CASRSTGGTFF. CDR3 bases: TGTGCCAGCAGGTCGACAGGGGGAACTTTCTTT. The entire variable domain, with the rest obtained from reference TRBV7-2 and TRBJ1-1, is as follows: GAGVSQSPSNKVTEKGKDVELRCDPISGHTALYWYRQSLGQGLEFLIYFQGNSAPDKSGLPSDRFSAERTGGSVSTLTIQRTQQEDSAVYLCASRSTGGTFFGQGTRLTVV.

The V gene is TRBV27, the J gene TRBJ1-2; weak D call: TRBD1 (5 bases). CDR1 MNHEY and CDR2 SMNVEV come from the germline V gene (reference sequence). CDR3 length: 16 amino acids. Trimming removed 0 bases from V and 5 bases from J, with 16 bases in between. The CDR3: CASSLSPTDPTYGYTF. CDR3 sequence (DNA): TGTGCCAGCAGTTTATCCCCGACAGATCCTACTTATGGCTACACCTTC.

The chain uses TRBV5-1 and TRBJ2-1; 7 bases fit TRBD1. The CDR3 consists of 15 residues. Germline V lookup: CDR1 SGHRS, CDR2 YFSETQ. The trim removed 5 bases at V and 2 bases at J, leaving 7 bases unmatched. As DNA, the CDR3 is TGCGCCAGCAGACCGCCCGGGACAGCCTACAATGAGCAGTTCTTC. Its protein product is CASRPPGTAYNEQFF.

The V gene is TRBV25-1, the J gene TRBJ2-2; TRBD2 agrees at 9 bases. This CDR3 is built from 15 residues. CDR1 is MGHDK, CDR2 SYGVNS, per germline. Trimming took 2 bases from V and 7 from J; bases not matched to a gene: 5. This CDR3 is CASSESGRWIGELFF. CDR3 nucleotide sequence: TGTGCCAGCAGTGAAAGCGGGAGGTGGATCGGGGAGCTGTTTTTT.

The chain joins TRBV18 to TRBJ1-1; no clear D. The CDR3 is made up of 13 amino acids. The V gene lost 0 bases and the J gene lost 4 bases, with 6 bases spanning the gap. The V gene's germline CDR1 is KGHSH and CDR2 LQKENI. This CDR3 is CASSPPASTEAFF. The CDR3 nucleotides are TGTGCCAGCTCACCACCGGCCAGCACTGAAGCTTTCTTT.

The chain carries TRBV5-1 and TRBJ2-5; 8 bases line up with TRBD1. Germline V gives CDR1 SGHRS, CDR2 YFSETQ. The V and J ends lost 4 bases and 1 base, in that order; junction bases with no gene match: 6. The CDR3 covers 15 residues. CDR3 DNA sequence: TGCGCCAGCAGCATACAGGGGGTAGTCCAAGAGACCCAGTACTTC. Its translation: CASSIQGVVQETQYF.

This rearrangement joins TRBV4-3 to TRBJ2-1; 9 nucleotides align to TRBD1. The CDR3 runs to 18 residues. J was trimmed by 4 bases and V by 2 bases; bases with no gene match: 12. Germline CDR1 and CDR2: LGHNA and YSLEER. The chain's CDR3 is CASSQLQGAAPRYNEQFF. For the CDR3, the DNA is TGCGCCAGCAGCCAACTACAGGGGGCCGCCCCGAGATACAATGAGCAGTTCTTC.

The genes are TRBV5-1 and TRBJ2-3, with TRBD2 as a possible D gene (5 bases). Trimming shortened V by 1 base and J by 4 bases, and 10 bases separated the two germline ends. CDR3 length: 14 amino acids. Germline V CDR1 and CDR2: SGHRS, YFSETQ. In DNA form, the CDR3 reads TGCGCCAGCAGCTTGCAGAGGGCAGCAGATACGCAGTATTTT. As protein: CASSLQRAADTQYF.